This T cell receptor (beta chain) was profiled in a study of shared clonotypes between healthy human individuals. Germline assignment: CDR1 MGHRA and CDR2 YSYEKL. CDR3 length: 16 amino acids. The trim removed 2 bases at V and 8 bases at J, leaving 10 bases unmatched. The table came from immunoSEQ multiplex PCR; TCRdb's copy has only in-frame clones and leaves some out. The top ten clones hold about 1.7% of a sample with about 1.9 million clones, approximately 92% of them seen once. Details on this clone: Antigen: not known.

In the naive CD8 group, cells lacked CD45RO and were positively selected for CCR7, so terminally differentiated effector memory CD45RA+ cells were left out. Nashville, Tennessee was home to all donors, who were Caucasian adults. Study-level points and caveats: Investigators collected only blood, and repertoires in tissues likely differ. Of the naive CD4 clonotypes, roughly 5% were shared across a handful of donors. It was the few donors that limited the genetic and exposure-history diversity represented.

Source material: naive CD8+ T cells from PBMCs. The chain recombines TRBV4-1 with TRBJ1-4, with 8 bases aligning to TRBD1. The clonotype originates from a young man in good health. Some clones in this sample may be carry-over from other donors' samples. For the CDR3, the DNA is TGCGCCAGCAGCCAACCAAGACAGGGGCGACCGGAAAAACTGTTTTTT. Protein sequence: CASSQPRQGRPEKLFF.